These 17 T cell receptor beta chains originate from one sample sequenced in a study of blood T cell repertoires in COVID-19. The data were produced by immunoSEQ multiplex PCR, yet TCRdb's version contains in-frame clones alone and is incomplete. The sample has 170,000 or so clones; over 90% are singletons. Sequencing input: peripheral blood. The receptor set was obtained from a middle-aged man with acute or convalescent COVID-19.

The chain is built from TRBV7-3 and TRBJ2-5, with a weak D call TRBD1 (6 bases). The CDR3 sequence is 15 residues long. With 0 bases removed from V and 5 bases from J, the gap between germline ends came to 13 bases. Germline loops: CDR1 SGHTA, CDR2 FQGTGA. CDR3 DNA sequence: TGTGCCAGCAGCTTAACGCGCGAAAGGGGGGAGACCCAGTACTTC. Translated, it gives CASSLTRERGETQYF.

The chain couples TRBV28 to TRBJ2-1; no firm D call. The CDR3 has 16 amino acids. The germline CDR1 and CDR2 sequences are MDHEN and SYDVKM. Trimming cost V 4 bases and J 0 bases, with 13 bases left between them. Here the CDR3 DNA reads TGTGCCAGCAGTTCCTTTGAACAGAGCTCCTACAATGAGCAGTTCTTC. It yields the protein CASSSFEQSSYNEQFF.

The V gene is TRBV11-2, the J gene TRBJ1-3; 7 bases map to TRBD1. The CDR3 sequence is 15 residues long. Germline trimming cut 6 bases from V and 4 bases from J; bases unmatched to any gene: 9. CDR1 and CDR2 from the germline V gene are SGHAT and FQNNGV. CDR3 DNA: TGTGCCAGCAGTTACGACACAGGGGTCGGAAACACCATATATTTT. This gives the protein CASSYDTGVGNTIYF.

The genes are TRBV30 and TRBJ1-2; D uncertain. Trimming left V 4 bases short and J 5 bases short, with 20 bases between. Germline V CDR1 and CDR2: GTSNPN, SVGIG (reference sequence). The CDR3 contains 15 residues. The CDR3 loop reads CAWTSNGSPGYGYTF. The CDR3 DNA is TGTGCCTGGACCTCAAATGGGTCGCCGGGATATGGCTACACCTTC.

V usage is TRBV28 and J usage is TRBJ1-2; D remains ambiguous. The CDR3 loop spans 11 amino acids. Per germline, CDR1 MDHEN and CDR2 SYDVKM. V lost 6 bases to trimming and J lost 6 bases, with 8 bases between them. CDR3 coding DNA: TGTGCCAGCAGGAGACTACATGGCTACACCTTC. It encodes CASRRLHGYTF.

The chain employs TRBV27 and TRBJ1-3, with TRBD1 as a possible D gene (6 bases). The CDR3 is 16 residues long. Trimming stripped 4 bases from V and 0 bases from J, with 13 bases between. Germline loops: CDR1 MNHEY, CDR2 SMNVEV (reference sequence). CDR3 nucleotides: TGTGCCAGCAGTTGTCAACAGGGTCCCTCTGGAAACACCATATATTTT. Translation: CASSCQQGPSGNTIYF.

Only one count was recorded for this clone. The chain is built from TRBV18 and TRBJ1-1, with D unclear. Per the germline V gene, CDR1 is KGHSH and CDR2 is LQKENI. The CDR3 has 14 residues. Between the trimmed V and J ends, which lost 6 bases and 4 bases, there was a span of 15 bases. The CDR3 loop reads CASSPLAGGTEAFF. The CDR3 coding sequence is TGTGCCAGCTCCCCCTTGGCAGGTGGCACTGAAGCTTTCTTT.

The rearrangement uses TRBV5-8 and TRBJ1-4, with TRBD1 as a possible D gene (5 bases). Trimming stripped 4 bases from V and 3 bases from J, with 10 bases between. Germline loops: CDR1 SGHTS, CDR2 YDEGEE. The CDR3 totals 14 residues. The CDR3, as DNA: TGTGCCAGCAGCGTCGGACAACCTAATGAAAAACTGTTTTTT. Translation gives CASSVGQPNEKLFF.

The chain recombines TRBV5-6 with TRBJ2-1; D is possibly TRBD1 (6 bases). Trimming cost V 4 bases and J 5 bases, with 19 bases left between them. Germline values: CDR1 SGHDT, CDR2 YYEEEE. This CDR3 region has 16 residues. CDR3 residues: CASSHLKGVGHNEQFF. The DNA of the CDR3 is TGTGCCAGCAGCCACCTCAAGGGGGTCGGACACAATGAGCAGTTCTTC. Full variable domain (outside the CDR3, taken from reference TRBV5-6 and TRBJ2-1): DAGVTQSPTHLIKTRGQQVTLRCSPKSGHDTVSWYQQALGQGPQFIFQYYEEEERQRGNFPDRFSGHQFPNYSSELNVNALLLGDSALYLCASSHLKGVGHNEQFFGPGTRLTVL.

The chain combines TRBV27 with TRBJ1-2; D is uncertain. This CDR3 comprises 13 residues. With 5 bases removed from V and 6 bases from J, the gap between germline ends came to 13 bases. In germline, CDR1 is MNHEY, CDR2 SMNVEV (reference sequence). CDR3 sequence reads: CASSPARSDGYTF. The CDR3 DNA reads as TGTGCCAGCAGTCCCGCCCGCTCAGATGGCTACACCTTC.

This chain links TRBV4-1 with TRBJ1-6, with a possible D match to TRBD1 (5 bases). Germline V gene data show CDR1 as MGHRA and CDR2 as YSYEKL. Trimming removed 4 bases from V and 6 bases from J, with 19 bases in between. The CDR3 contains 17 residues. CDR3 region: CASSPTAGQQRNSPLHF. In DNA, the CDR3 is TGCGCCAGCAGCCCGACGGCGGGGCAGCAACGTAATTCACCCCTCCACTTT.

This clone appeared a few times. CDR3 loop: CASSPGQGRHPGELFF. The CDR3, as DNA: TGTGCCAGCAGCCCGGGACAGGGAAGACACCCCGGGGAGCTGTTTTTT. The V and J genes are TRBV7-2 and TRBJ2-2, with 9 bases matching TRBD1. This CDR3 region has 16 residues. CDR1 is SGHTA, CDR2 FQGNSA, per germline. With V trimmed by 5 bases and J by 6 bases, 10 bases remained unmatched.

The chain has TRBV25-1 and TRBJ1-1; 7 positions match TRBD1. Germline trimming cut 6 bases from V and 4 bases from J; bases unmatched to any gene: 8. The CDR3 loop spans 14 amino acids. The germline V gene encodes CDR1 MGHDK and CDR2 SYGVNS. Written as DNA, the CDR3 is TGTGCCAGCAGCCGACAGGGCACCCTCACTGAAGCTTTCTTT. Protein product: CASSRQGTLTEAFF.

The chain recombines TRBV4-2 with TRBJ1-2; possibly TRBD1 for D (5 bases). CDR1 and CDR2 from the germline V gene are LGHNA and YNFKEQ. The length of the CDR3 is 17 residues. V was clipped by 5 bases and J by 6 bases, with 25 bases between them. The CDR3 sequence is CASSAGRGVNLENGYTF. CDR3 coding DNA: TGTGCCAGCAGCGCGGGGCGTGGCGTAAATCTGGAAAATGGCTACACCTTC.

The V gene is TRBV29-1, the J gene TRBJ1-2; D not resolved. The germline V gene has CDR1 SQVTM and CDR2 ANQGSEA. Trimming pared 8 bases from V and 4 bases from J, leaving 14 bases between. The CDR3 length is 12 residues. The CDR3 nucleotides read TGCAGCTCCCAGAACACAGCCTATGGCTACACCTTC. Translation gives CSSQNTAYGYTF. Looking up the rest from reference TRBV29-1 and TRBJ1-2 gives the full variable domain: SAVISQKPSRDICQRGTSLTIQCQVDSQVTMMFWYRQQPGQSLTLIATANQGSEATYESGFVIDKFPISRPNLTFSTLTVSNMSPEDSSIYLCSSQNTAYGYTFGSGTRLTVV.

The chain uses TRBV20-1 and TRBJ1-1; TRBD1 matches at 8 bases. The germline CDR1 and CDR2 sequences are DFQATT and SNEGSKA (reference sequence). With V trimmed by 5 bases and J by 0 bases, 8 bases remained unmatched. CDR3 length: 15 residues. CDR3: CSARDRGSMNTEAFF. The CDR3 region has the DNA TGCAGTGCTCGTGACAGGGGTTCCATGAACACTGAAGCTTTCTTT.

The chain is built from TRBV6-1 and TRBJ2-3; perhaps TRBD2 as D (6 bases). The germline V and J ends were trimmed by 1 base and 6 bases, with 8 bases remaining between them. Per the germline V gene, CDR1 is MNHNS and CDR2 is SASEGT. There are 13 residues in the CDR3. The CDR3 sequence is CASSEESGDTQYF. The DNA of the CDR3 is TGTGCCAGCAGTGAAGAAAGCGGGGATACGCAGTATTTT.